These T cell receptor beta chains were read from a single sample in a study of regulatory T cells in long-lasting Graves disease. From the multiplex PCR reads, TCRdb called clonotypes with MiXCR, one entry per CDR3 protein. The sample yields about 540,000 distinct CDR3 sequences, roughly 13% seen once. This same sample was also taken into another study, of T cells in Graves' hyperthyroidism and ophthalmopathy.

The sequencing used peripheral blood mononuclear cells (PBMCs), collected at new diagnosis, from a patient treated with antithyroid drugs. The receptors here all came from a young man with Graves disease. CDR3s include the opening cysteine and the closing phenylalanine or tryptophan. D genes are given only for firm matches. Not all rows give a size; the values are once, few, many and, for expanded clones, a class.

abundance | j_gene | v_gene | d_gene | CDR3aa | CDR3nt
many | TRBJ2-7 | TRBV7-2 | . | CASSLGGGLAAQRLYEQYF | TGTGCCAGCAGCTTAGGTGGCGGCTTAGCGGCCCAACGCCTCTACGAGCAGTACTTC
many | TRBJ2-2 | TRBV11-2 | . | CASSLGWQSGELFF | TGTGCCAGCAGCTTAGGGTGGCAGAGTGGGGAGCTGTTTTTT
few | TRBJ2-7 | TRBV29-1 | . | CSVEVDAAGTTPLEQYF | TGCAGCGTTGAAGTGGACGCGGCCGGGACAACCCCACTCGAGCAGTACTTC
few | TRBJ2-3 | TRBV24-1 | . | CATSGPMGGEVF | TGTGCCACCAGTGGTCCTATGGGCGGGGAGGTTTTT
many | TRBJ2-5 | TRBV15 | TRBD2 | CATSRDRGVSSQYF | TGTGCCACCAGCAGAGATCGGGGGGTTAGTTCCCAGTACTTC
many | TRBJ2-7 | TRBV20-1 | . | CSARDRTVNSYEQYF | TGCAGTGCTAGAGATCGGACAGTCAACTCCTACGAGCAGTACTTC
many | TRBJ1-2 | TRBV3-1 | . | CASSRAWTEGFYGYTF | TGTGCCAGCAGCAGAGCATGGACAGAGGGATTCTATGGCTACACCTTC
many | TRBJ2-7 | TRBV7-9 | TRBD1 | CASSLAQTDRAYEQYF | TGTGCCAGCAGCTTAGCGCAGACGGACAGGGCCTACGAGCAGTACTTC
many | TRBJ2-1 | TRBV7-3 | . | CASSLWGQGRDEQFF | TGTGCCAGCAGCTTATGGGGTCAAGGAAGGGATGAGCAGTTCTTC
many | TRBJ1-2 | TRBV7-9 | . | CAVTDYYGYTF | TGTGCCGTGACAGATTACTATGGCTACACCTTC
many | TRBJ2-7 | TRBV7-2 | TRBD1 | CASSSWDRGPNEQYF | TGTGCCAGCAGCTCTTGGGACAGGGGGCCAAACGAGCAGTACTTC
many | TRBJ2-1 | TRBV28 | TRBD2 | CASRGGSHNEQFF | TGTGCCAGCAGAGGCGGGAGCCACAATGAGCAGTTCTTC
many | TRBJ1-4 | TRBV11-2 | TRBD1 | CASSPPTGVLNEKLFF | TGTGCCAGCAGCCCGCCGACAGGGGTCCTTAATGAAAAACTGTTTTTT
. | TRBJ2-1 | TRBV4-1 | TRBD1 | CASSQPRDRAYNEQFF | TGCGCCAGCAGCCAGCCCCGGGACAGGGCTTACAATGAGCAGTTCTTC
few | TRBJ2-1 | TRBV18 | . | CASSPQDAGTEQFF | TGTGCCAGCTCACCACAGGATGCGGGAACTGAGCAGTTCTTC
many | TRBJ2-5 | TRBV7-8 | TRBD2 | CASSLEVAGAETQYF | TGTGCCAGCAGCTTAGAAGTAGCGGGAGCAGAGACCCAGTACTTC
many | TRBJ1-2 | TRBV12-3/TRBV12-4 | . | CATGIGPPGRGYTF | TGTGCCACCGGGATAGGCCCGCCTGGGAGAGGCTACACCTTC
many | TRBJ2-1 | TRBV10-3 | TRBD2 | CAISLGLAGDDEQFF | TGTGCCATCAGCCTGGGACTAGCGGGAGATGATGAGCAGTTCTTC
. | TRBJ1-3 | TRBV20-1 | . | CSARVNVGRGSGNTIYF | TGCAGTGCTAGAGTCAATGTAGGCAGGGGCTCTGGAAACACCATATATTTT
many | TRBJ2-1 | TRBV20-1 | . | CSASWIAYSYNEQFF | TGCAGTGCTTCATGGATAGCGTACTCCTACAATGAGCAGTTCTTC
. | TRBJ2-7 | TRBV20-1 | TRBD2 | CSAKDRGTSGRAYF | TGCAGTGCGAAGGACAGGGGGACTAGCGGGAGGGCGTACTTC
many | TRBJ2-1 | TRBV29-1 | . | CSVLSRDLYNEQFF | TGCAGCGTACTTAGTCGGGACTTGTACAATGAGCAGTTCTTC
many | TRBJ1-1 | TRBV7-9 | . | CASSFVDSNTEAFF | TGTGCCAGCAGCTTCGTTGACTCGAACACTGAAGCTTTCTTT
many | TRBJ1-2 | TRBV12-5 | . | CASGLVTPGANYGYTF | TGTGCTAGTGGTTTGGTAACCCCAGGAGCTAACTATGGCTACACCTTC
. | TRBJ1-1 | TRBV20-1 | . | CSARAGLTEAFF | TGCAGTGCCCGGGCCGGGCTCACTGAAGCTTTCTTT
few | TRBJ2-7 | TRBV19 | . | CATHEGGGTYEQYF | TGTGCCACCCATGAGGGAGGGGGCACCTACGAGCAGTACTTC
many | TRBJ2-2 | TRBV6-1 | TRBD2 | CASQMGLVTGELFF | TGTGCCTCCCAAATGGGACTAGTTACCGGGGAGCTGTTTTTT
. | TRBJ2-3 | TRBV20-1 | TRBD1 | CSAFYGTGDKPDTQYF | TGCAGTGCTTTCTACGGGACAGGGGATAAACCAGATACGCAGTATTTT
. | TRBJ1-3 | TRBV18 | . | CASSPRERTGNTIYF | TGTGCCAGCTCACCCAGGGAAAGGACTGGAAACACCATATATTTT
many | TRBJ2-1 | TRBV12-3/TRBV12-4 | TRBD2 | CASSLDGRLAGGPYNEQFF | TGTGCCAGCAGTTTAGATGGACGGCTAGCGGGAGGTCCCTACAATGAGCAGTTCTTC
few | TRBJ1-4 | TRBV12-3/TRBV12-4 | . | CASRQPEEEKLFF | TGTGCCAGCAGGCAGCCCGAGGAAGAAAAACTGTTTTTT
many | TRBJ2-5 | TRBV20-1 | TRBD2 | CSARSGLAGRETQYF | TGCAGTGCTAGATCGGGACTAGCGGGAAGAGAGACCCAGTACTTC
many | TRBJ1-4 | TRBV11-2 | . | CASSLDRQGELFF | TGTGCCAGCAGCTTAGATCGTCAGGGAGAGCTGTTTTTT
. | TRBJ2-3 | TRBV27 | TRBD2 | CASSSTSGYTDTQYF | TGTGCCAGCAGTTCCACTAGCGGGTACACAGATACGCAGTATTTT
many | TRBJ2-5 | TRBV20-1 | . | CSADRREETQYF | TGCAGTGCTGACAGGAGGGAAGAGACCCAGTACTTC
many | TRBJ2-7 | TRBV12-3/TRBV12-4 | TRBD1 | CASSTGTGDF | TGTGCCAGCAGTACCGGGACAGGAGACTTC
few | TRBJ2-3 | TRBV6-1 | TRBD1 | CASSRQGSDTQYF | TGTGCCAGCAGTCGACAGGGTTCAGATACGCAGTATTTT
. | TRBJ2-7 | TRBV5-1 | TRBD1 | CASSPTLGQGARYEQYF | TGCGCCAGCAGCCCAACTCTGGGACAGGGGGCGCGCTACGAGCAGTACTTC
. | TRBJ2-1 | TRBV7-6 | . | CASVGYNDEQFF | TGTGCCAGCGTGGGATATAACGATGAGCAGTTCTTC
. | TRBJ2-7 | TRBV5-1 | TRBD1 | CASSLVGRGPEQYF | TGCGCCAGCAGCTTGGTTGGCAGGGGGCCGGAGCAGTACTTC
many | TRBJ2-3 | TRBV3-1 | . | CASSQERKDTQYF | TGTGCCAGCAGCCAAGAGAGGAAAGATACGCAGTATTTT
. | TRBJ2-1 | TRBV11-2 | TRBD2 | CASSFGYSGGAYNEQFF | TGTGCCAGCAGTTTCGGCTACAGCGGGGGGGCCTACAATGAGCAGTTCTTC
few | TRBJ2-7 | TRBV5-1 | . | CASSLGFRGDSDEQYF | TGCGCCAGCAGCTTGGGATTTAGGGGAGATAGCGACGAGCAGTACTTC
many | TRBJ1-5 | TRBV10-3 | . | CAISVRGDNQPQHF | TGTGCCATCAGTGTTCGAGGCGACAATCAGCCCCAGCATTTT
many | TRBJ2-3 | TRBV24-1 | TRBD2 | CATSDGGRARTDTQYF | TGTGCCACCAGTGACGGCGGGAGGGCCCGCACAGATACGCAGTATTTT
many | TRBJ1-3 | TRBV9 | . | CASSVGDTGNTIYF | TGTGCCAGCAGCGTGGGGGATACTGGAAACACCATATATTTT
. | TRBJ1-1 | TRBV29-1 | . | CSAGGVRTEAFF | TGCAGCGCTGGGGGGGTTCGGACTGAAGCTTTCTTT
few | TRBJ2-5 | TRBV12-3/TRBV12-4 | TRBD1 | CASSRRDRPQETQYF | TGTGCCAGCAGTCGACGGGACAGGCCTCAAGAGACCCAGTACTTC
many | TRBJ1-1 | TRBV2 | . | CASGSTGAAEAFF | TGTGCCAGCGGGTCGACAGGCGCTGCTGAAGCTTTCTTT
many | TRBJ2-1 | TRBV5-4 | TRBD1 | CASSSGTGGKDEQFF | TGTGCCAGCAGCTCCGGGACAGGGGGCAAGGATGAGCAGTTCTTC
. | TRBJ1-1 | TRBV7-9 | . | CAGSLVQAFF | TGTGCCGGCAGCTTAGTCCAGGCTTTCTTT
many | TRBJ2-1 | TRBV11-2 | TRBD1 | CASSPGRGLRNEQFF | TGTGCCAGCAGCCCGGGCAGGGGGCTACGCAATGAGCAGTTCTTC
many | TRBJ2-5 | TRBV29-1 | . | CSVGSSARETQYF | TGCAGCGTTGGTAGCTCGGCAAGGGAGACCCAGTACTTC
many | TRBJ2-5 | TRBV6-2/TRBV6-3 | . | CASRNRGGRQETQYF | TGTGCCAGCAGGAACAGGGGGGGTCGCCAAGAGACCCAGTACTTC
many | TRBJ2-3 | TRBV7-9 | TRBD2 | CASSLGLAGGQDTQYF | TGTGCCAGCAGCTTGGGACTAGCGGGAGGCCAAGATACGCAGTATTTT
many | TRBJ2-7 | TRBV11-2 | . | CASSPRDFSYEQYF | TGTGCCAGCAGCCCCCGAGACTTTTCCTACGAGCAGTACTTC
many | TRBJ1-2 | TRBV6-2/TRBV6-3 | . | CASSYSYSGGAGYTF | TGTGCCAGCAGTTACTCGTATTCCGGGGGCGCCGGCTACACCTTC
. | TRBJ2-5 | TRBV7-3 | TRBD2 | CASSPGGVQGTQYF | TGTGCCAGCAGCCCCGGGGGGGTCCAAGGGACCCAGTACTTC
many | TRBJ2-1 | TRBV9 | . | CASSVGGGRGYNEQFF | TGTGCCAGCAGCGTAGGAGGGGGCCGGGGGTACAATGAGCAGTTCTTC